The following is a TCR beta chain sequence with its context. No antigen is known for it. Base quality data are lacking; no much larger clone is found one base away. The sample originates from a study of T cell repertoires in cytomegalovirus infection (dated by TCRdb to about 2019). Regarding the study in general: Donor HLA type was relevant to the analysis, because carriage of CMV infection together with the matching HLA type was indicated by public TCR beta signatures.

The research as a whole found: The ex vivo response was dominated by HLA-C-restricted CMV-specific TCR beta clonotypes, and the single most frequent clonotype in two of eight donors was supplied by these HLA-C-restricted clonotypes. Carriers of CMV infection plus the relevant HLA type were discriminated by the cumulative frequency of public TCR beta family members in the study cohort and in an independent roughly 320-donor cohort.

V sheds 5 bases and J sheds 8 bases, leaving 16 bases between their ends. For CDR1 and CDR2, the germline V gene lists SGHTA and FQGNSA. The CDR3 runs 14 residues from the cysteine to the phenylalanine. Only CDR3 DNA is held: 42 bases, read in frame from base 1. Sequencing was performed on an Illumina HiSeq 1500. TCRdb trimmed the raw reads at Q25, called clones with MiXCR and kept productive beta chains. Merged by CDR3 protein, the rows form single entries marked with the most common genes and DNA. The sample records roughly 200,000 distinct CDR3 sequences, about 18% of which are singletons. The ten largest clones add up to 20% to 25% of the sample.

Sequencing input: CD8+ T cells from PBMCs. Rearrangement joined TRBV7-2 to TRBJ2-1, with no D gene named confidently. This TCR was recovered from a human donor in good health (CMV status not recorded). Some clones in this sample may be carry-over from other donors' samples. The CDR3 here reads CASSLQGQRDEQFF. The base sequence is TGTGCCAGCAGCCTCCAAGGTCAGCGAGATGAGCAGTTCTTC. The reference TRBV7-2 and TRBJ2-1 proteins fill in what lies around the CDR3, so the full variable domain reads GAGVSQSPSNKVTEKGKDVELRCDPISGHTALYWYRQSLGQGLEFLIYFQGNSAPDKSGLPSDRFSAERTGGSVSTLTIQRTQQEDSAVYLCASSLQGQRDEQFFGPGTRLTVL.